This entry lists 27 T cell receptor beta chains sequenced from one sample in a study of T cell repertoires in cytomegalovirus infection. MiXCR, run by TCRdb on the reads, gives a single entry per CDR3 protein. Of under 300,000 distinct CDR3 sequences listed, approximately 15% are singletons. Material for sequencing was CD8+ T cells from PBMCs. The receptors stem from a human donor in good health (CMV status not recorded). Some clones in this sample may be carry-over from other donors' samples.

There are many counts of this clonotype. The chain is built from TRBV7-2 and TRBJ1-1; perhaps TRBD1 as D (5 bases). The germline V gene has CDR1 SGHTA and CDR2 FQGNSA. The V gene lost 0 bases and the J gene lost 1 base, with 12 bases spanning the gap. CDR3 length: 16 amino acids. CDR3 residues: CASSLAAGGTNTEAFF. The CDR3 DNA follows: TGTGCCAGCAGCTTAGCCGCTGGCGGGACGAACACTGAAGCTTTCTTT.

This clonotype has ten or more counts. This chain joins TRBV11-2 and TRBJ2-3; TRBD1 is a possible D gene (5 bases). V was cut by 0 bases and J by 1 base, with 5 bases left in between. The CDR3 consists of 14 residues. CDR1 and CDR2 (germline): SGHAT, FQNNGV. The CDR3 here is CASSLDRGTDTQYF. The CDR3 DNA sequence: TGTGCCAGCAGCTTAGACAGGGGCACAGATACGCAGTATTTT.

This chain uses TRBV6-2 or TRBV6-3 with TRBJ2-1, with D perhaps assigned TRBD1 or TRBD2 (5 bases each). The CDR3 consists of 15 residues. Deletions cut 2 bases from V and 7 bases from J, with 15 bases between. CDR1 is MNHEY and CDR2 is SVGEGT in the germline V gene. The CDR3 sequence: CASSYRAGTSNEQFF. CDR3 nucleotides: TGTGCCAGCAGTTACCGGGCAGGGACGAGTAATGAGCAGTTCTTC.

This clonotype showed up just once. This chain connects TRBV6-8 to TRBJ2-7; D perhaps matches TRBD2 (6 bases). The CDR3 loop spans 14 amino acids. Germline values: CDR1 MNHGY, CDR2 SAAAGT. Trimming removed 2 bases at V and 1 base at J, with 9 bases between. The CDR3 reads CASSYAGRSYEQYF. CDR3 coding DNA: TGTGCCAGCAGTTACGCGGGGCGTTCCTACGAGCAGTACTTC.

This chain connects TRBV7-9 to TRBJ1-1; unclear D gene. Trimming removed 4 bases from V and 0 bases from J, with 6 bases in between. This CDR3 contains 13 residues. CDR1 is SEHNR and CDR2 is FQNEAQ in the germline V gene (reference sequence). CDR3: CASSSEMNTEAFF. CDR3 bases: TGTGCCAGCAGCTCTGAGATGAACACTGAAGCTTTCTTT.

This clonotype was picked up many times. J is TRBJ2-5 and V is TRBV14, with TRBD1 identical over 9 bases. CDR1 SGHDN and CDR2 FVKESK come from the germline V gene. CDR3 size: 16 residues. V shed 0 bases, J shed 3 bases, and the junction held 5 bases outside the gene matches. This CDR3 reads CASSQDHRQGEETQYF. The CDR3 DNA is TGTGCCAGCAGCCAAGACCACCGACAGGGGGAAGAGACCCAGTACTTC.

There are many counts of this clonotype. The chain is built from TRBV7-2 and TRBJ1-2; a weak D match, TRBD1 (6 bases). This CDR3 is built from 17 residues. The V and J ends lost 5 bases and 2 bases respectively, with 21 bases between them. CDR1 and CDR2 (germline): SGHTA, FQGNSA. CDR3 in amino acids: CASSPGAGIGSNYGYTF. In DNA form, the CDR3 reads TGTGCCAGCAGCCCAGGGGCAGGGATAGGGTCCAACTATGGCTACACCTTC.

There are a few counts of this clonotype. The chain uses TRBV7-9 and TRBJ2-5, with D perhaps TRBD1 (5 bases). The V end lost 2 bases, the J end lost 6 bases, and 13 bases lay between the germline ends. This CDR3 comprises 14 residues. Germline V gene data show CDR1 as SEHNR and CDR2 as FQNEAQ (reference sequence). CDR3 amino acids: CASSLPDRTKTQYF. The CDR3 region has the DNA TGTGCCAGCAGCTTACCGGACCGGACAAAGACCCAGTACTTC. Full variable domain (outside the CDR3, taken from reference TRBV7-9 and TRBJ2-5): DTGVSQNPRHKITKRGQNVTFRCDPISEHNRLYWYRQTLGQGPEFLTYFQNEAQLEKSRLLSDRFSAERPKGSFSTLEIQRTEQGDSAMYLCASSLPDRTKTQYFGPGTRLLVL.

The table lists this clonotype with a few counts. The rearrangement joins TRBV6-2 or TRBV6-3 to TRBJ2-7; TRBD1 matches at 9 bases. The V gene end was trimmed by 8 bases and the J gene end by 3 bases; junction bases not matched to a gene: 8. CDR1 is MNHEY, CDR2 SVGEGT, per germline. This CDR3 has 14 residues. CDR3 loop: CASGSWTGDYEQYF. In DNA form, the CDR3 reads TGTGCCAGCGGCTCATGGACAGGGGACTACGAGCAGTACTTC.

In this sample, this clonotype turned up a few times. V and J are TRBV29-1 and TRBJ2-3; unclear D gene. The CDR3 consists of 15 residues. V lost 6 bases, J lost 4 bases, and 20 bases lay in between. Germline CDR1 reads SQVTM; CDR2 reads ANQGSEA. DNA of the CDR3: TGCAGCGTCGAAACAGCAGCTAGACCTTCAGATACGCAGTATTTT. Translating it yields CSVETAARPSDTQYF.

This clonotype was detected ten times or more. This chain joins TRBV12-3 or TRBV12-4 and TRBJ2-3; 10 positions match TRBD2. There are 15 residues in the CDR3. Trimming at V came to 4 bases and at J to 4 bases, leaving 5 bases not matched to a gene. CDR3 in amino acids: CASSSAGGAADTQYF. DNA for the CDR3: TGTGCCAGCAGTTCAGCGGGGGGGGCCGCAGATACGCAGTATTTT.

Concerning this clonotype itself: This sequence may be a read error, since a much larger clone differs from it by one base. This sequence joins TRBV7-2 and TRBJ2-3; 10 positions match TRBD1. Germline V gives CDR1 SGHTA, CDR2 FQGNSA. CDR3 length equals 15 residues. CDR3 sequence: CANSWTGGSADTQYF. The CDR3 coding sequence is TGTGCCAACAGCTGGACAGGGGGTTCGGCGGATACGCAGTATTTT.

This chain uses TRBV27 with TRBJ2-1; D is unresolved. CDR3 length: 16 amino acids. The germline CDR1 and CDR2 sequences are MNHEY and SMNVEV (reference sequence). Trimming stripped 3 bases from V and 0 bases from J, with 12 bases between. The CDR3 sequence is CASSFSLRSSYNEQFF. The CDR3 nucleotides are TGTGCCAGCAGTTTTTCACTGAGAAGCTCCTACAATGAGCAGTTCTTC.

This clonotype was found a few times. The chain uses TRBV29-1 and TRBJ2-1, with no clear D. CDR1 and CDR2 from the germline V gene are SQVTM and ANQGSEA. V was pared by 1 base and J by 2 bases, with 6 bases between. CDR3 length: 13 residues. This chain's CDR3 is CSVEGRPYNEQFF. The CDR3 bases are TGCAGCGTTGAAGGACGGCCCTACAATGAGCAGTTCTTC.

A note on this clonotype: A junction boundary mismatches the germline segment, possibly from a read error. V is TRBV4-1 and J is TRBJ2-1; TRBD1 might be the D (5 bases). The germline V gene encodes CDR1 MGHRA and CDR2 YSYEKL. There are 15 residues in the CDR3. CDR3 loop: CVSSRSQGSYNEQFF. The CDR3 bases are TGCGTCAGCAGTCGCTCGCAGGGATCCTACAATGAGCAGTTCTTC.

This clonotype turned up a few times. V usage is TRBV7-6 and J usage is TRBJ2-2; 14 bases match TRBD2. The CDR3 is 18 amino acids. V lost 5 bases and J lost 6; bases outside the gene matches: 11. The germline CDR1 and CDR2 sequences are SGHVS and FNYEAQ. The CDR3 here is CASSPMTSGGARAGELFF. In nucleotides, the CDR3 is TGTGCCAGCAGCCCGATGACTAGCGGGGGGGCCCGGGCCGGGGAGCTGTTTTTT.

This clonotype was observed a single time. Possible read error: a much larger clone is one base away. This rearrangement joins TRBV11-2 to TRBJ2-3, with a tentative D call TRBD2 (6 bases). This CDR3 has 18 residues. Per the germline V gene, CDR1 is SGHAT and CDR2 is FQNNGV. The CDR3: CANSLAPSGGADTDTQYF. For the CDR3, the DNA is TGTGCCAACAGCTTAGCCCCGTCGGGCGGGGCGGACACAGATACGCAGTATTTT.

In its sample, this clonotype was seen many times. The rearrangement links TRBV7-9 to TRBJ1-4; weak D call: TRBD1 (6 bases). V dropped 4 bases and J dropped 4 bases, with 16 bases sitting between them. Germline loops: CDR1 SEHNR, CDR2 FQNEAQ (reference sequence). The CDR3 covers 16 residues. The CDR3 here is CASSWGATQDNEKLFF. The CDR3 DNA is TGTGCCAGCAGCTGGGGGGCCACCCAGGATAATGAAAAACTGTTTTTT. Full variable domain (missing parts from reference TRBV7-9 and TRBJ1-4): DTGVSQNPRHKITKRGQNVTFRCDPISEHNRLYWYRQTLGQGPEFLTYFQNEAQLEKSRLLSDRFSAERPKGSFSTLEIQRTEQGDSAMYLCASSWGATQDNEKLFFGSGTQLSVL.

The genes are TRBV9 and TRBJ2-1; tentative D call: TRBD2 (5 bases). Germline assignment: CDR1 SGDLS and CDR2 YYNGEE. The CDR3 is 17 amino acids. V lost 3 bases to trimming and J lost 0 bases, with 16 bases between them. The CDR3 loop is CASSGTGPTSSYNEQFF. CDR3 nucleotides: TGTGCCAGCAGCGGGACTGGACCCACGAGCTCCTACAATGAGCAGTTCTTC.

In its sample, this clonotype was seen many times. This sequence joins TRBV19 and TRBJ1-6; D is uncertain. Trimming cost V 7 bases and J 9 bases, with 13 bases left between them. Germline CDR1 reads LNHDA; CDR2 reads SQIVND (reference sequence). The length of the CDR3 is 13 residues. The CDR3 spells CASNPGGSSPLHF. The CDR3, as DNA: TGTGCCAGTAACCCCGGTGGAAGTTCACCCCTCCACTTT.

This clonotype has a count of ten or more. The chain has TRBV4-2 and TRBJ2-1; TRBD2 is a possible D gene (5 bases). CDR1 LGHNA and CDR2 YNFKEQ come from the germline V gene. The CDR3 consists of 18 residues. The V and J ends lost 0 bases and 4 bases respectively, with 19 bases between them. The CDR3 protein is CASSQEIGLAGSYNEQFF. In DNA, the CDR3 is TGTGCCAGCAGCCAAGAAATCGGTCTAGCCGGATCTTACAATGAGCAGTTCTTC.

This clonotype was observed many times. This chain connects TRBV7-6 to TRBJ2-7; TRBD2 aligns across 8 bases. V shed 3 bases and J 2 bases; nucleotides not matched to a gene: 6. CDR3 length: 15 amino acids. The germline V gene has CDR1 SGHVS and CDR2 FNYEAQ. CDR3 nucleotide sequence: TGTGCCAGCAGCTTTTCAGCGGGGGAGACCTACGAGCAGTACTTC. It yields the protein CASSFSAGETYEQYF. The full variable domain, completed using reference TRBV7-6 and TRBJ2-7, is GAGVSQSPRYKVTKRGQDVALRCDPISGHVSLYWYRQALGQGPEFLTYFNYEAQQDKSGLPNDRFSAERPEGSISTLTIQRTEQRDSAMYRCASSFSAGETYEQYFGPGTRLTVT.

This clonotype was seen more than once but under ten times. The chain has TRBV6-5 and TRBJ2-1, with 12 bases that match TRBD2. The junction had 5 bases not matched to a gene; V was cut back by 0 bases and J by 8 bases. This CDR3 comprises 16 residues. The germline CDR1 and CDR2 sequences are MNHEY and SVGAGI. CDR3 protein: CASSYSPSGGAYEQFF. The CDR3 nucleotides are TGTGCCAGCAGTTACTCTCCTAGCGGGGGGGCCTATGAGCAGTTCTTC.

This clonotype has just a few counts. The chain recombines TRBV29-1 with TRBJ1-2, with D maybe TRBD1 (5 bases). Germline-derived CDR1 and CDR2 are SQVTM and ANQGSEA. Trimming cost V 2 bases and J 8 bases, with 15 bases left between them. CDR3 size: 13 residues. The CDR3 DNA reads TGCAGCGTTGAATTGGGGGATTTTGGGGGCTACACCTTC. It yields the protein CSVELGDFGGYTF. Full variable domain (missing parts from reference TRBV29-1 and TRBJ1-2): SAVISQKPSRDICQRGTSLTIQCQVDSQVTMMFWYRQQPGQSLTLIATANQGSEATYESGFVIDKFPISRPNLTFSTLTVSNMSPEDSSIYLCSVELGDFGGYTFGSGTRLTVV.

V and J are TRBV28 and TRBJ1-5; TRBD1 matches 8 bases. This CDR3 is built from 15 residues. The germline V gene encodes CDR1 MDHEN and CDR2 SYDVKM. After removal of 5 bases from V and 6 bases from J, the junction contained 9 bases not matched to a gene. CDR3 DNA sequence: TGTGCCAGCAGTCCGGACAGGGAGGTTAGTCAGCCCCAGCATTTT. This codes for CASSPDREVSQPQHF.

This clonotype was seen many times. The CDR3 protein is CASSQEPLFGQANTGELFF. Written as DNA, the CDR3 is TGCGCCAGCAGCCAGGAACCACTTTTCGGTCAGGCTAACACCGGGGAGCTGTTTTTT. This chain connects TRBV4-3 to TRBJ2-2; D not resolved. V was cut by 3 bases and J by 2 bases, with 22 bases left in between. The CDR3 loop spans 19 amino acids. From germline, CDR1 is LGHNA and CDR2 YSLEER.

This chain links TRBV4-1 with TRBJ1-2, with TRBD1 identical over 9 bases. V dropped 1 base and J dropped 6; count of bases not matched to a gene: 9. CDR3 size: 16 residues. Germline V lookup: CDR1 MGHRA, CDR2 YSYEKL. CDR3 region: CASSQVPGTGKDGYTF. The DNA of the CDR3 is TGCGCCAGCAGCCAAGTGCCGGGGACAGGGAAGGATGGCTACACCTTC.